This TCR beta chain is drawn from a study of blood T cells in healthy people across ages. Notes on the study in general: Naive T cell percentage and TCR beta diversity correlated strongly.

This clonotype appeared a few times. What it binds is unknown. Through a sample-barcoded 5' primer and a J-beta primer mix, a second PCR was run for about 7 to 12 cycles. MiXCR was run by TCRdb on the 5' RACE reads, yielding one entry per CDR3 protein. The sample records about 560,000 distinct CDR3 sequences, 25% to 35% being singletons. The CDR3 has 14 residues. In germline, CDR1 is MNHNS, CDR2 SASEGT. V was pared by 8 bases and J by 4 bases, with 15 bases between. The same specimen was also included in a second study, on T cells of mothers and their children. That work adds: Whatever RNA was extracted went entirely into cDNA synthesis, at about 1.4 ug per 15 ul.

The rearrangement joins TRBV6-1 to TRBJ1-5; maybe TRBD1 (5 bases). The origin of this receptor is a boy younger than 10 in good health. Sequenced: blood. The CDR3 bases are TGTGCCAGCGTCCCCAGGGTGGAGAATCAGCCCCAGCATTTT. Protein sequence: CASVPRVENQPQHF.